The 29 T cell receptor beta chains in this list originate from one sample, sequenced in a study of human T cells and chemical hapten exposure. Each CDR3 protein gets one entry after TCRdb re-called the RACE reads with MiXCR. The sample contains roughly 360,000 distinct CDR3 sequences, more than 4.5% of which appear only once. Time point defined: patch test 1, 2 weeks after DPC sensitization. Regarding treatment: therapeutic diphenylcyclopropenone sensitization with weekly scalp DPC. The sequencing used whole blood, collected in connection with sensitization to the hapten diphenylcyclopropenone (DPC). These receptors were collected from a woman between 50 and 59 years old with alopecia areata. Some clones in this sample may be carry-over from other donors' samples.

This clonotype occurred many times. The chain is built from TRBV9 and TRBJ2-6; TRBD2 matches at 14 bases. Germline-derived CDR1 and CDR2 are SGDLS and YYNGEE. Germline trimming cut 4 bases from V and 4 bases from J; bases unmatched to any gene: 16. This CDR3 is 21 amino acids long. CDR3 nucleotides: TGTGCCAGCAGCTTAGTGCTTTCGGCGGGACTAGCGGGAGCCGGGGCCAACGTCCTGACTTTC. Amino acid sequence: CASSLVLSAGLAGAGANVLTF.

The table lists this clonotype with many counts. The chain couples TRBV5-1 to TRBJ2-3, with a weak D call TRBD2 (5 bases). Germline assignment: CDR1 SGHRS and CDR2 YFSETQ. Trimming took off 8 bases at V and 4 bases at J, with 17 bases between the two ends. This CDR3 comprises 14 residues. CDR3 sequence (DNA): TGCGCCAGTGGACTGGGTTCTTTAGCAGATACGCAGTATTTT. This codes for CASGLGSLADTQYF.

This clonotype was seen only a few times. The chain has TRBV7-2 and TRBJ2-3, with 8 positions matching TRBD1. The CDR3 length is 15 residues. Per the germline V gene, CDR1 is SGHTA and CDR2 is FQGNSA. J lost 0 bases, V lost 3 bases, and 2 bases had no gene match. In nucleotides, the CDR3 is TGTGCCAGCAGCTTCAGGGGGCTCAGCACAGATACGCAGTATTTT. Its translation: CASSFRGLSTDTQYF.

This clonotype turned up a few times. The chain has TRBV15 and TRBJ2-3; D is ambiguous. Germline CDR1 and CDR2: LNHNV and YYDKDF (reference sequence). V gave up 0 bases and J gave up 0 bases, with 4 bases separating them. The CDR3 consists of 14 residues. Written as DNA, the CDR3 is TGTGCCACCAGCAGAGAGAGTAGCACAGATACGCAGTATTTT. This encodes CATSRESSTDTQYF.

This clonotype showed up just a few times. This chain joins TRBV3-1 and TRBJ2-3; a possible D gene is TRBD1 (7 bases). The CDR3 has 15 amino acids. V lost 7 bases and J 5 bases, leaving 19 bases between the germline ends. Germline CDR1 LGHDT, CDR2 YNNKEL (reference sequence). For the CDR3, the DNA is TGTGCCAGCAACGGAGGGGGCGCTCATGGAGATACGCAGTATTTT. Translation gives CASNGGGAHGDTQYF.

This clonotype occurred many times. The J gene is TRBJ2-5, the V gene TRBV6-2 or TRBV6-3; perhaps TRBD1 as D (6 bases). From germline, CDR1 is MNHEY and CDR2 SVGEGT. The CDR3 length is 15 residues. V was cut by 7 bases and J by 4 bases, with 19 bases left in between. The DNA of the CDR3 is TGTGCCAGCAAGTTGGACAGCATACCATCAGAGACCCAGTACTTC. Translating it yields CASKLDSIPSETQYF.

This clonotype was counted at least ten times. The chain is built from TRBV12-3 or TRBV12-4 and TRBJ2-2; D ambiguous. With 8 bases removed from V and 4 bases from J, the gap between germline ends came to 8 bases. The CDR3 covers 12 residues. The CDR3 protein is CASDAGTGELFF. CDR3 DNA sequence: TGTGCCAGCGACGCCGGCACCGGGGAGCTGTTTTTT.

The CDR3 nucleotides are TGTGCCAGCAGTTTCCCCGGGGGAGGGAATCAGCCCCAGCATTTT. Translated, it gives CASSFPGGGNQPQHF. This chain connects TRBV28 to TRBJ1-5; D might be TRBD1 (5 bases). This CDR3 region has 15 residues. The germline gives CDR1 MDHEN, CDR2 SYDVKM. V shed 3 bases and J shed 4 bases, with 13 bases lying between them.

This clonotype came up many times. V usage is TRBV12-3 or TRBV12-4 and J usage is TRBJ2-1, with a tentative D call TRBD2 (5 bases). This CDR3 spans 14 amino acids. Trimming pared 6 bases from V and 2 bases from J, leaving 11 bases between. The CDR3 nucleotides read TGTGCCAGCAGCCAACTAGGTACCTACAATGAGCAGTTCTTC. Its protein product is CASSQLGTYNEQFF.

This clonotype was seen repeatedly, ten times or more. CDR3 sequence (DNA): TGCAGTGCTAGTTACGGCCTAGAGACCCAGTACTTC. This encodes CSASYGLETQYF. The chain combines TRBV20-1 with TRBJ2-5; D call uncertain. V shed 3 bases and J shed 4 bases, with 9 bases lying between them. The CDR3 sequence is 12 residues long. Germline V gene sequence: CDR1 DFQATT, CDR2 SNEGSKA (reference sequence).

This clonotype was seen only a few times. This rearrangement joins TRBV28 to TRBJ2-1; TRBD2 might be the D (6 bases). V was cut by 7 bases and J by 0 bases, with 13 bases left in between. This CDR3 spans 15 amino acids. Germline lookup yields CDR1 MDHEN and CDR2 SYDVKM. The CDR3 nucleotides are TGTGCCAGCACCCGACTAGGGAGCTCCTACAATGAGCAGTTCTTC. Encoded protein: CASTRLGSSYNEQFF. Full variable domain (outside the CDR3, taken from reference TRBV28 and TRBJ2-1): DVKVTQSSRYLVKRTGEKVFLECVQDMDHENMFWYRQDPGLGLRLIYFSYDVKMKEKGDIPEGYSVSREKKERFSLILESASTNQTSMYLCASTRLGSSYNEQFFGPGTRLTVL.

This clonotype was seen only a few times. V gene TRBV5-1 combines with J gene TRBJ1-5; TRBD1 matches 9 bases. The V and J ends lost 4 bases and 5 bases, in that order; junction bases with no gene match: 7. CDR1 and CDR2 from the germline V gene are SGHRS and YFSETQ. The CDR3 runs to 15 residues. CDR3 residues: CASSVGDRADQPQHF. The CDR3 DNA sequence: TGCGCCAGCAGCGTAGGGGACAGGGCGGATCAGCCCCAGCATTTT.

This clonotype was seen a handful of times. This chain connects TRBV2 to TRBJ1-1; D perhaps matches TRBD1 (6 bases). V lost 3 bases, J lost 1 base, and 9 bases lay in between. From germline, CDR1 is SNHLY and CDR2 FYNNEI. The CDR3 is 14 amino acids. The CDR3 region has the DNA TGTGCCAGCAGTGACTTGACAGGGAACACTGAAGCTTTCTTT. Translated: CASSDLTGNTEAFF. Complete variable domain (other parts from reference TRBV2 and TRBJ1-1): EPEVTQTPSHQVTQMGQEVILRCVPISNHLYFYWYRQILGQKVEFLVSFYNNEISEKSEIFDDQFSVERPDGSNFTLKIRSTKLEDSAMYFCASSDLTGNTEAFFGQGTRLTVV.

Ten or more counts support this clonotype. The CDR3 nucleotides are TGTGCCAGCAGTTCCACCCTCCACAGGGCCCTTTACGAGCAGTACTTC. Protein sequence: CASSSTLHRALYEQYF. The chain joins TRBV27 to TRBJ2-7; a possible D gene is TRBD1 (6 bases). Germline V CDR1 and CDR2: MNHEY, SMNVEV (reference sequence). The V end was cut by 4 bases, the J end by 4 bases, with 20 bases between. CDR3 length: 16 residues.

This chain connects TRBV5-1 to TRBJ2-7, with D perhaps TRBD2 (6 bases). The germline gives CDR1 SGHRS, CDR2 YFSETQ. The ends were cut back, 5 bases at V and 7 bases at J, with 16 bases in the middle. CDR3 length: 13 amino acids. CDR3: CASRSTGLGEQYF. Here the CDR3 DNA reads TGCGCCAGCAGGTCCACGGGACTCGGAGAGCAGTACTTC.

V gene TRBV13 combines with J gene TRBJ1-2; 7 bases agree with TRBD1. Germline CDR1 is PRHDT and CDR2 is FYEKMQ (reference sequence). This CDR3 contains 16 residues. The junction had 8 bases not matched to a gene; V was cut back by 4 bases and J by 0 bases. In DNA form, the CDR3 reads TGTGCCAGCAGCTCAGGACAGGCAACGTCTAACTATGGCTACACCTTC. This translates into CASSSGQATSNYGYTF.

This clonotype was seen at least ten times. The rearrangement links TRBV28 to TRBJ2-1, with D possibly being TRBD2 (6 bases). The CDR3 has 15 amino acids. Trimming removed 6 bases from V and 0 bases from J, with 12 bases in between. Germline CDR1 MDHEN, CDR2 SYDVKM. Written as DNA, the CDR3 is TGTGCCAGCAGCCTTTCGGGGGTCTCCTACAATGAGCAGTTCTTC. Residues: CASSLSGVSYNEQFF.

This clonotype was seen repeatedly, ten times or more. The V call is TRBV7-9, the J call TRBJ2-7; weak D call: TRBD2 (6 bases). Germline V CDR1 and CDR2: SEHNR, FQNEAQ (reference sequence). V gave up 1 base and J gave up 5 bases, with 12 bases separating them. This CDR3 contains 14 residues. The CDR3 spells CASSLVGGRNEQYF. The CDR3 DNA is TGTGCCAGCAGCTTAGTCGGAGGGCGCAACGAGCAGTACTTC.

This clonotype came up many times. V is TRBV12-3 or TRBV12-4 and J is TRBJ1-2, with 8 bases that match TRBD1. The trim removed 8 bases at V and 3 bases at J, leaving 14 bases unmatched. This CDR3 spans 16 amino acids. CDR3 DNA sequence: TGTGCCAGCTTTTCAGGGGGCGGGTCAGCCGACTATGGCTACACCTTC. It yields the protein CASFSGGGSADYGYTF.

The rearrangement links TRBV7-2 to TRBJ2-1, with 11 bases lining up with TRBD2. CDR3 length: 15 amino acids. Trimming removed 3 bases from V and 4 bases from J; junction bases left unmatched: 2. CDR1 is SGHTA and CDR2 is FQGNSA in the germline V gene. CDR3: CASSFTSGSYNEQFF. The CDR3 coding sequence is TGTGCCAGCAGCTTCACTAGCGGGAGTTACAATGAGCAGTTCTTC.

This clonotype came up many times. The DNA for the CDR3 is TGCGCCAGCAGCTCGATGACAGGGGGCCAGCAGTACTTC. It encodes CASSSMTGGQQYF. The chain uses TRBV5-1 and TRBJ2-7; 10 nucleotides agree with TRBD1. Trimming removed 3 bases from V and 8 bases from J; junction bases left unmatched: 5. The CDR3 contains 13 residues. Germline V gene data show CDR1 as SGHRS and CDR2 as YFSETQ.

The sample holds a few counts of this clonotype. This chain links TRBV7-9 with TRBJ1-4; D is uncertain. The germline V and J ends were trimmed by 4 bases and 8 bases, with 14 bases remaining between them. Germline V CDR1 and CDR2: SEHNR, FQNEAQ (reference sequence). The CDR3 totals 14 residues. The CDR3 DNA reads TGTGCCAGCAGCTCGTCTCCGTCCGGCGAAAAACTGTTTTTT. This translates into CASSSSPSGEKLFF.

This clonotype occurred a few times. The chain employs TRBV7-7 and TRBJ2-2; 8 nucleotides line up with TRBD1. Germline values: CDR1 SSHAT, CDR2 FNYEAQ (reference sequence). The CDR3 has 13 residues. V lost 5 bases, J lost 7 bases, and 3 bases stayed unmatched. CDR3 sequence reads: CASSRTGSGELFF. The CDR3 nucleotides read TGTGCCAGCAGCCGGACAGGGAGCGGGGAGCTGTTTTTT. Combining the CDR3 with reference TRBV7-7 and TRBJ2-2 gives the whole variable domain GAGVSQSPRYKVTKRGQDVTLRCDPISSHATLYWYQQALGQGPEFLTYFNYEAQPDKSGLPSDRFSAERPEGSISTLTIQRTEQRDSAMYRCASSRTGSGELFFGEGSRLTVL.

This clonotype was observed many times. The V call is TRBV3-1, the J call TRBJ2-7, with a possible D match to TRBD2 (5 bases). V was cut by 3 bases and J by 2 bases, with 14 bases left in between. CDR1 and CDR2 from the germline V gene are LGHDT and YNNKEL (reference sequence). The CDR3 is made up of 15 amino acids. DNA of the CDR3: TGTGCCAGCAGCCAGGCAGGAATCGGGACCTACGAGCAGTACTTC. Its translation: CASSQAGIGTYEQYF.

V is TRBV5-8 and J is TRBJ1-5; D is undetermined. The CDR3 spans 14 residues. CDR1 is SGHTS, CDR2 YDEGEE, per germline. V lost 1 base and J 9 bases, leaving 14 bases between the germline ends. CDR3 nucleotide sequence: TGTGCCAGCAGCTTGAAAGTCCAAGGTTGGCCCCAGCATTTT. This gives the protein CASSLKVQGWPQHF.

This clonotype was recorded many times. The chain employs TRBV20-1 and TRBJ2-5; TRBD2 aligns across 14 bases. Germline-derived CDR1 and CDR2 are DFQATT and SNEGSKA (reference sequence). The CDR3 is 14 residues long. The ends lost 3 bases at V and 4 bases at J; junction bases unmatched: 1. CDR3 coding DNA: TGCAGTGCTAGGACTAGCGGGGGGGGAGAGACCCAGTACTTC. This codes for CSARTSGGGETQYF.

This clonotype has only a few counts. The V call is TRBV5-1, the J call TRBJ2-5; 7 bases are a match to TRBD1. Germline-derived CDR1 and CDR2 are SGHRS and YFSETQ. The CDR3 totals 14 residues. The V gene end was trimmed by 3 bases and the J gene end by 3 bases; junction bases not matched to a gene: 5. The CDR3 protein is CASSWGTEKETQYF. In nucleotides, the CDR3 is TGCGCCAGCAGCTGGGGGACAGAAAAAGAGACCCAGTACTTC.

In this sample, this clonotype turned up many times. The rearrangement joins TRBV6-2 or TRBV6-3 to TRBJ1-1; no reliable D call. V lost 3 bases and J lost 7, with 15 bases in between. In germline, CDR1 is MNHEY, CDR2 SVGEGT. This CDR3 is built from 14 residues. The CDR3 region has the DNA TGTGCCAGCAGTTATACAAGGGCCCGGGGTGAAGCTTTCTTT. This codes for CASSYTRARGEAFF.

This clonotype appeared many times. The chain combines TRBV20-1 with TRBJ1-1, with D perhaps TRBD1 (5 bases). This CDR3 spans 15 amino acids. Germline assignment: CDR1 DFQATT and CDR2 SNEGSKA (reference sequence). V gave up 0 bases and J gave up 3 bases, with 14 bases separating them. As DNA, the CDR3 is TGCAGTGCTAGAGAATTTCGGGGGGAGGACACTGAAGCTTTCTTT. It encodes CSAREFRGEDTEAFF.